Listed here are 8 T cell receptor beta chains from one sample, sequenced in a study of cytomegalovirus exposure and HLA in healthy donors. It was with 60 Vbeta and 13 Jbeta primers that the PCR ran. Data came from immunoSEQ multiplex PCR; TCRdb stores just in-frame clones and leaves some out. The sample has 95,000 to 100,000 clones; 85% are singletons. What was sequenced was PBMCs. The source is a man aged 25-40 years in good health and CMV-seronegative.

The chain links TRBV10-3 to TRBJ1-2; TRBD1 matches 10 bases. The germline V gene has CDR1 ENHRY and CDR2 SYGVKD. CDR3 length equals 14 residues. The ends lost 4 bases at V and 7 bases at J; junction bases unmatched: 6. The CDR3 nucleotides are TGTGCCATCAGTGGTTGGGACAGGGGCGGTGGCTACACCTTC. This encodes CAISGWDRGGGYTF.

On this clone: Other DNA sequences within the sample encode an identical CDR3. The rearrangement links TRBV9 to TRBJ2-5; 11 nucleotides agree with TRBD2. The CDR3 length is 16 residues. Germline CDR1 reads SGDLS; CDR2 reads YYNGEE. V lost 2 bases and J lost 3; bases outside the gene matches: 6. The CDR3 DNA sequence: TGTGCCAGCAGCGTTAGACCTAGCGGGGGGAAAGAGACCCAGTACTTC. Translation gives CASSVRPSGGKETQYF.

The V and J genes are TRBV9 and TRBJ2-2, with 12 bases matching TRBD2. CDR3 length: 17 residues. V shed 4 bases and J 3 bases; nucleotides not matched to a gene: 7. CDR1 and CDR2 from the germline V gene are SGDLS and YYNGEE. In DNA, the CDR3 is TGTGCCAGCAGCCCCCTAGCGGGAGGGGTCGACACCGGGGAGCTGTTTTTT. Translated: CASSPLAGGVDTGELFF.

This rearrangement joins TRBV19 to TRBJ1-5; TRBD1 agrees at 8 bases. The ends lost 1 base at V and 5 bases at J; junction bases unmatched: 1. The CDR3 has 14 amino acids. Germline-derived CDR1 and CDR2 are LNHDA and SQIVND (reference sequence). The CDR3 sequence is CASSIAGGYQPQHF. DNA of the CDR3: TGTGCCAGTAGTATAGCAGGGGGCTATCAGCCCCAGCATTTT.

The CDR3, as DNA: TGTGCCAGCAGCGTGGGGGACTCCCATTTCCCCTACGAGCAGTACTTC. Protein product: CASSVGDSHFPYEQYF. J is TRBJ2-7 and V is TRBV9, with D possibly matching TRBD2 (6 bases). The CDR3 contains 16 residues. Trimming shortened V by 2 bases and J by 2 bases, and 17 bases separated the two germline ends. Germline V lookup: CDR1 SGDLS, CDR2 YYNGEE.

This rearrangement joins TRBV7-2 to TRBJ2-7; TRBD1 is a possible D gene (6 bases). Germline V gene lookup returns CDR1 SGHTA and CDR2 FQGNSA. Trimming stripped 5 bases from V and 2 bases from J, with 13 bases between. The CDR3 runs to 14 residues. CDR3 bases: TGTGCCAGCAGCCCCCCCGGGACACCCTACGAGCAGTACTTC. Its translation is CASSPPGTPYEQYF.

V and J are TRBV30 and TRBJ1-6, with 8 bases fitting TRBD1. The CDR3 sequence is 14 residues long. Germline values: CDR1 GTSNPN, CDR2 SVGIG (reference sequence). V was clipped by 2 bases and J by 7 bases; unmatched bases: 4. CDR3 DNA: TGTGCCTGGAGTCCGGGACAGGAGAATTCACCCCTCCACTTT. Protein product: CAWSPGQENSPLHF.

The J gene is TRBJ2-5, the V gene TRBV9, with no clear D. This CDR3 spans 11 amino acids. Germline CDR1 reads SGDLS; CDR2 reads YYNGEE. V shed 3 bases and J shed 3 bases, with 3 bases lying between them. The CDR3 loop is CASSAKETQYF. Written as DNA, the CDR3 is TGTGCCAGCAGCGCTAAAGAGACCCAGTACTTC.